A selection of T cell receptor beta chains follows, all from one sample in a study of cytomegalovirus exposure and HLA in healthy donors. Assay: immunoSEQ multiplex PCR; the TCRdb copy retains only in-frame clones and omits some. The sample shows about 180,000 clones, more than 80% of them seen only once. Sample: PBMCs. All receptors come from a woman aged 18-29 years in good health and CMV-seropositive. The CDR3 runs from the conserved cysteine through the conserved F or W. Fields, in order: J gene, V gene, clone size, D gene, CDR3 protein, CDR3 DNA. D genes are given only for firm matches. Clone size is given for some rows only: seen once, a few or many times, or a class if the clone is expanded.

>TRBJ1-1|TRBV7-2|NA|NA
CASSLAGGGAATFF
TGTGCCAGCAGCTTAGCGGGGGGTGGGGCAGCGACTTTCTTT
>TRBJ2-7|TRBV20-1|NA|NA
CSAKTGIGQYF
TGCAGTGCGAAAACAGGGATCGGGCAGTACTTC
>TRBJ2-5|TRBV5-6|NA|TRBD2
CASSSLAGEQETQYF
TGTGCCAGCAGCTCACTAGCGGGGGAGCAAGAGACCCAGTACTTC
>TRBJ1-1|TRBV5-1|NA|NA
CASSFSQLNTEAFF
TGCGCCAGCAGCTTTAGTCAACTGAACACTGAAGCTTTCTTT
>TRBJ2-3|TRBV7-8|NA|TRBD2
CASSFPEPGLAKWDTQYF
TGTGCCAGCAGCTTTCCCGAGCCGGGACTAGCGAAATGGGATACGCAGTATTTT
>TRBJ1-6|TRBV6-5|NA|NA
CASSYSGQGFNSPLHF
TGTGCCAGCAGTTACTCGGGCCAGGGATTCAATTCACCCCTCCACTTT
>TRBJ1-6|TRBV5-8|NA|NA
CASSLYPGGNSPLHF
TGTGCCAGCAGCTTGTACCCCGGAGGAAATTCACCCCTCCACTTT
>TRBJ2-3|TRBV5-6|NA|TRBD2
CASSSPLQRGLGDTQYF
TGTGCCAGCAGCTCCCCCCTCCAGCGGGGGCTGGGAGATACGCAGTATTTT
>TRBJ1-2|TRBV7-2|NA|TRBD1
CASSLVDLGGRGYTF
TGTGCCAGCAGCTTAGTAGATCTAGGGGGCAGAGGCTACACCTTC
>TRBJ2-1|TRBV15|few|TRBD2
CATSRDAGGTYNEQFF
TGTGCCACCAGCAGAGACGCGGGGGGAACCTACAATGAGCAGTTCTTC
>TRBJ2-5|TRBV19|NA|NA
CASSIRGEFQETQYF
TGTGCCAGTAGTATTCGGGGAGAGTTTCAAGAGACCCAGTACTTC
>TRBJ2-3|TRBV7-8|NA|NA
CASSLSAGLTDTQYF
TGTGCCAGCAGCCTCTCGGCGGGGTTGACAGATACGCAGTATTTT
>TRBJ1-2|TRBV19|NA|TRBD1
CASSKGGTGVLAGYTF
TGTGCCAGTTCCAAAGGAGGGACAGGGGTACTGGCTGGCTACACCTTC
>TRBJ2-6|TRBV2|few|TRBD2
CASSGGRVSGANVLTF
TGTGCCAGCAGTGGGGGGAGGGTGTCTGGGGCCAACGTCCTGACTTTC
>TRBJ2-7|TRBV10-3|NA|TRBD1
CAIRDSGTGNSYEQYF
TGTGCCATCAGAGATTCCGGGACAGGGAACTCCTACGAGCAGTACTTC
>TRBJ2-7|TRBV5-1|NA|TRBD1
CASSNTGQAKPYEQYF
TGCGCCAGCAGCAACACCGGACAGGCGAAGCCCTACGAGCAGTACTTC
>TRBJ2-3|TRBV27|NA|TRBD1
CASSKLPGQGTDTQYF
TGTGCCAGCAGTAAACTACCGGGACAGGGAACAGATACGCAGTATTTT
>TRBJ1-6|TRBV21-1|few|NA
CASSKVAGQGKGNNSPLHF
TGTGCCAGCAGCAAGGTAGCGGGCCAGGGGAAGGGGAATAATTCACCCCTCCACTTT
>TRBJ1-5|TRBV7-9|NA|TRBD1
CASSPLLTGVPNNQPQHF
TGTGCCAGCAGCCCCCTTTTAACAGGGGTTCCGAACAATCAGCCCCAGCATTTT
>TRBJ2-6|TRBV25-1|NA|NA
CAGPCSGANGLTF
TGTGCCGGGCCCTGCTCTGGGGCCAACGGCCTGACTTTC
>TRBJ1-3|TRBV4-2|NA|NA
CASSQGPELDSGNTIYF
TGTGCCAGCAGCCAAGGGCCGGAGCTAGACTCTGGAAACACCATATATTTT
>TRBJ2-3|TRBV29-1|NA|TRBD2
CSVLSGLAGQSTDTQYF
TGCAGCGTGCTGTCCGGACTAGCGGGGCAAAGCACAGATACGCAGTATTTT
>TRBJ1-4|TRBV11-2|NA|TRBD1
CASSLGGQGAEKLFF
TGTGCCAGCAGCTTAGGGGGACAGGGAGCTGAAAAACTGTTTTTT
>TRBJ2-3|TRBV10-3|few|TRBD2
CATTSGGALDTQYF
TGTGCCACAACTAGCGGGGGGGCATTAGATACGCAGTATTTT
>TRBJ2-7|TRBV7-9|NA|NA
CASSPQQGPGYEQYF
TGTGCCAGCAGCCCCCAACAGGGTCCCGGTTACGAGCAGTACTTC
>TRBJ2-7|TRBV5-6|few|TRBD1
CASRSLGQGTGEQYF
TGTGCCAGCAGGTCACTAGGACAGGGGACGGGGGAGCAGTACTTC
>TRBJ2-1|TRBV30|NA|TRBD2
CAYDLLLAGGSNEQFF
TGTGCCTACGACCTTCTGCTAGCGGGGGGTAGCAATGAGCAGTTCTTC
>TRBJ1-1|TRBV6-4|NA|NA
CASSEEEHTEAFF
TGTGCCAGCAGTGAGGAGGAACACACTGAAGCTTTCTTT
>TRBJ1-2|TRBV18|NA|NA
CASSSGHAGYTF
TGTGCCAGCTCATCGGGACATGCTGGCTACACCTTC
>TRBJ2-1|TRBV7-6|NA|TRBD1
CASSLEQGERLSYNEQFF
TGTGCCAGCAGCTTAGAACAGGGGGAACGTTTGTCCTACAATGAGCAGTTCTTC
>TRBJ1-5|TRBV5-6|NA|TRBD1
CASSLGTGGYQPQHF
TGTGCCAGCAGCTTAGGTACAGGGGGTTATCAGCCCCAGCATTTT
>TRBJ1-5|TRBV11-2|NA|TRBD1
CASSFGTGLNQPQHF
TGTGCCAGCAGCTTTGGGACAGGACTCAATCAGCCCCAGCATTTT
>TRBJ2-6|TRBV19|NA|TRBD2
CASSMGGGSGANVLTF
TGTGCCAGTAGTATGGGGGGGGGTTCTGGGGCCAACGTCCTGACTTTC
>TRBJ2-1|TRBV7-6|NA|TRBD1
CASTSGTGVYNEQFF
TGTGCCAGCACCTCCGGGACAGGGGTTTACAATGAGCAGTTCTTC
>TRBJ2-7|TRBV28|NA|NA
CASMGHLAYEQYF
TGTGCCAGTATGGGACACCTGGCCTACGAGCAGTACTTC
>TRBJ1-2|TRBV29-1|NA|TRBD1
CSVGRDRWIYGYTF
TGCAGCGTTGGGCGGGACAGGTGGATCTATGGCTACACCTTC